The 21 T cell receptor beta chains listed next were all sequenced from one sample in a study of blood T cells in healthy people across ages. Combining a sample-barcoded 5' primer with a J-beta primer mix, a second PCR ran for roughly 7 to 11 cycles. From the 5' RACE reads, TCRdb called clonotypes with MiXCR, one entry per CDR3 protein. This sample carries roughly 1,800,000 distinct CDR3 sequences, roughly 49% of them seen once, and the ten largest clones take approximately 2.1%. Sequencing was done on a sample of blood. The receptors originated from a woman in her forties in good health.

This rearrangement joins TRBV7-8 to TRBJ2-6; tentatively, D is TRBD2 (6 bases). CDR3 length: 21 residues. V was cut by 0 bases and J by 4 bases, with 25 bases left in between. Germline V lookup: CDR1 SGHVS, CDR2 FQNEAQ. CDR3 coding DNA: TGTGCCAGCAGCTTAGCAACATCTGCAATCGGGAGAAGAACCGGGGCCAACGTCCTGACTTTC. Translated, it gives CASSLATSAIGRRTGANVLTF.

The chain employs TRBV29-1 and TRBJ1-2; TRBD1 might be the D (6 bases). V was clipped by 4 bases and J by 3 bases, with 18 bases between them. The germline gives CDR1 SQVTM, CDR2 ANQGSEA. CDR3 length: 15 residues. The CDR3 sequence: CSVGGEGVRDYGYTF. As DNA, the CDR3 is TGCAGCGTTGGCGGGGAGGGGGTTCGTGACTATGGCTACACCTTC.

The CDR3 loop reads CSAVRTVGRSYGYTF. DNA of the CDR3: TGCAGTGCTGTAAGGACAGTTGGACGATCCTATGGCTACACCTTC. The genes are TRBV20-1 and TRBJ1-2; the D gene is possibly TRBD1 (6 bases). Germline-derived CDR1 and CDR2 are DFQATT and SNEGSKA (reference sequence). V lost 5 bases and J lost 4, with 20 bases in between. The CDR3 is made up of 15 amino acids.

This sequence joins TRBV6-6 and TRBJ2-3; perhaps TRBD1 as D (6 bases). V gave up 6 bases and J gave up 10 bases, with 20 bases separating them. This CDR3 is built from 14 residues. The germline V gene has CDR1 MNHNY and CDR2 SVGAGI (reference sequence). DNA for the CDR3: TGTGCCAGCAGCACCATACAGGGCTCATCGGCGCAGTATTTT. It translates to CASSTIQGSSAQYF.

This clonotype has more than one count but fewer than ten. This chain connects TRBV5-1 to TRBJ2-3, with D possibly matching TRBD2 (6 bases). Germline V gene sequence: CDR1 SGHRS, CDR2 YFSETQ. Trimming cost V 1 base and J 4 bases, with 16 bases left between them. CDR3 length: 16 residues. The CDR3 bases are TGCGCCAGCAGCTTGTTCCCGGATGGGGGGTCAGATACGCAGTATTTT. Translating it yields CASSLFPDGGSDTQYF. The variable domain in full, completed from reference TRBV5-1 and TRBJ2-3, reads KAGVTQTPRYLIKTRGQQVTLSCSPISGHRSVSWYQQTPGQGLQFLFEYFSETQRNKGNFPGRFSGRQFSNSRSEMNVSTLELGDSALYLCASSLFPDGGSDTQYFGPGTRLTVL.

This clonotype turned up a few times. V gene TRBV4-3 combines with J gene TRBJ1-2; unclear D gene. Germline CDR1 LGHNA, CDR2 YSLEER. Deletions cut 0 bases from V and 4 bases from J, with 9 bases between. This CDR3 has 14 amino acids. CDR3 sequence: CASSQEGRAYGYTF. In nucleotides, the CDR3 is TGCGCCAGCAGCCAAGAGGGGAGGGCCTATGGCTACACCTTC.

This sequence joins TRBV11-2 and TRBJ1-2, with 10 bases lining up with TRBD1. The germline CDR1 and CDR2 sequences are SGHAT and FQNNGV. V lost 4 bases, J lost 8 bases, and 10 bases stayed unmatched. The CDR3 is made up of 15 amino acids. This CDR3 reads CASSSSPDRGRGYTF. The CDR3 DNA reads TGTGCCAGCAGCTCCTCTCCTGACAGGGGGCGGGGCTACACCTTC.

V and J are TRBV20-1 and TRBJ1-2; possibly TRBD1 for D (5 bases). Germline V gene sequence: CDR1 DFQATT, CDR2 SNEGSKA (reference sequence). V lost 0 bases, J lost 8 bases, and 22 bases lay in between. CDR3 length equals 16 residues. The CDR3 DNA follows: TGCAGTGCTAGAGATCTTATAGGGACGGGATTTATGGGCTACACCTTC. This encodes CSARDLIGTGFMGYTF.

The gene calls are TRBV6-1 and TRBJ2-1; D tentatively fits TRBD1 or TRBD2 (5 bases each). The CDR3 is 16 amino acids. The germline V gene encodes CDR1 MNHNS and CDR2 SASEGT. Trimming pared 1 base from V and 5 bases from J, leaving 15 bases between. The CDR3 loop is CASSEVGTLVDNEQFF. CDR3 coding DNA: TGTGCCAGCAGTGAAGTCGGGACCCTAGTTGACAATGAGCAGTTCTTC.

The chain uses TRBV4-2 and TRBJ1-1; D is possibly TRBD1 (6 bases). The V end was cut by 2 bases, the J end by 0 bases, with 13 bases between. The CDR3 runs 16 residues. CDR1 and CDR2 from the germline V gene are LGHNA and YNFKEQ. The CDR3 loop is CASSQPGGEMNTEAFF. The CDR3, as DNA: TGTGCCAGCAGCCAACCGGGGGGCGAGATGAACACTGAAGCTTTCTTT.

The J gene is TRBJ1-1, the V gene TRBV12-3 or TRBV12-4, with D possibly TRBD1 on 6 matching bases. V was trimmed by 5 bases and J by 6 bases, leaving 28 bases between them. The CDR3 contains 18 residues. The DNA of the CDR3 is TGTGCCAGCAGTCCCCCCCGGGGAGGGCGAGTGGGACACCCTGAAGCTTTCTTT. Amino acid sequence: CASSPPRGGRVGHPEAFF.

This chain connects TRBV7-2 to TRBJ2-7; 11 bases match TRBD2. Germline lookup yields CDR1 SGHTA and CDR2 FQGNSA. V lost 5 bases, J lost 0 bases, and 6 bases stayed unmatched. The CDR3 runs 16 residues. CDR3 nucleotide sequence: TGTGCCAGCAGCCCCACTAGCGGGGGTTACTCCTACGAGCAGTACTTC. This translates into CASSPTSGGYSYEQYF. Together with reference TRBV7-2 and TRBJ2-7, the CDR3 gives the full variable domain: GAGVSQSPSNKVTEKGKDVELRCDPISGHTALYWYRQSLGQGLEFLIYFQGNSAPDKSGLPSDRFSAERTGGSVSTLTIQRTQQEDSAVYLCASSPTSGGYSYEQYFGPGTRLTVT.

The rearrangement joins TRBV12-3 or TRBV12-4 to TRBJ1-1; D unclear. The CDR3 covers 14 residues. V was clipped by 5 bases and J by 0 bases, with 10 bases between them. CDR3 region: CASSNSFMNTEAFF. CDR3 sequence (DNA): TGTGCCAGCAGTAACAGCTTTATGAACACTGAAGCTTTCTTT.

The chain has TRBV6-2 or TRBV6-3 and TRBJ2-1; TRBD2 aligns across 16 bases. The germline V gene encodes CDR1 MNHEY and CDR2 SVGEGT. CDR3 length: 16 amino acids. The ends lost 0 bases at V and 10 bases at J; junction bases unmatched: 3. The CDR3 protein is CASSYSGLAGGLEQFF. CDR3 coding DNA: TGTGCCAGCAGTTACTCGGGACTAGCGGGGGGGTTAGAGCAGTTCTTC.

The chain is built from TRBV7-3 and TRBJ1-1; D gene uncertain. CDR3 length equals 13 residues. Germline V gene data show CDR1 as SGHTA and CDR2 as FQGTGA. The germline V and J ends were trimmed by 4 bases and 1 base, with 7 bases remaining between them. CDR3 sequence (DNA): TGTGCCAGCAGCTCCGCACAGAACACTGAAGCTTTCTTT. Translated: CASSSAQNTEAFF.

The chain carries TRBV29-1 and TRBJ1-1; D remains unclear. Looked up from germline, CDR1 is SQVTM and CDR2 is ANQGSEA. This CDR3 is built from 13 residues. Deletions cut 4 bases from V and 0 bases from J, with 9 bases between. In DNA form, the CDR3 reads TGCAGCGTTGTAGGGTTTATGAACACTGAAGCTTTCTTT. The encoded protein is CSVVGFMNTEAFF.

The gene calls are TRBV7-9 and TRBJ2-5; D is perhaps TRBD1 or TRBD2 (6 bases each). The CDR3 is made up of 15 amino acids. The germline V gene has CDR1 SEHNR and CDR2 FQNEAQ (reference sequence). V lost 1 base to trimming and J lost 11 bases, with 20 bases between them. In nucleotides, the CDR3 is TGTGCCAGCAGCTTAGGAGGGGGGCTAGACAATGAGCAGTACTTC. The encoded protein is CASSLGGGLDNEQYF. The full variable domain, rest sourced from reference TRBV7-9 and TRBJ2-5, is DTGVSQNPRHKITKRGQNVTFRCDPISEHNRLYWYRQTLGQGPEFLTYFQNEAQLEKSRLLSDRFSAERPKGSFSTLEIQRTEQGDSAMYLCASSLGGGLDNEQYFGPGTRLLVL.

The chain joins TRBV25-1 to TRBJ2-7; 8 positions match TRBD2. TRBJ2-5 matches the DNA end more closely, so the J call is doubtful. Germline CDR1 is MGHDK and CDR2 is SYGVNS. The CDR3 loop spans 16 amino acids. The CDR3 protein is CASSEFGGGREETQYF. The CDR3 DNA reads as TGTGCCAGCAGTGAATTCGGGGGGGGCCGTGAAGAGACCCAGTACTTC.

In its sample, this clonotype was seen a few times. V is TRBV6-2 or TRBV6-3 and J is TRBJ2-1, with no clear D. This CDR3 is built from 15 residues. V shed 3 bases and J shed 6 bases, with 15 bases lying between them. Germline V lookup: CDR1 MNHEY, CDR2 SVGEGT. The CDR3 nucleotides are TGTGCCAGCAGTTATGGGAATTGGGCCGTCAATGAGCAGTTCTTC. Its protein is CASSYGNWAVNEQFF.

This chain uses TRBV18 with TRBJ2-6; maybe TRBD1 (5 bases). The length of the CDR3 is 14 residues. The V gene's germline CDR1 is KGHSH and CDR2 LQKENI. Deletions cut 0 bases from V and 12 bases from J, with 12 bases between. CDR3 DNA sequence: TGTGCCAGCTCACCACCGCAGGGTACCCCCGTCCTGACTTTC. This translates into CASSPPQGTPVLTF.

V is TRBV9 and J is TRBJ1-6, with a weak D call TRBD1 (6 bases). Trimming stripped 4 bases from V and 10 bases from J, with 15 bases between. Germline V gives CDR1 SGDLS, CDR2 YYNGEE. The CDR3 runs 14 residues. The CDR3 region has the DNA TGTGCCAGCAGCCCAGGGGCATCTCAGTCACCCCTCCACTTT. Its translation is CASSPGASQSPLHF.